This T cell receptor beta chain came from a study of beta chain features in type 1 diabetes. General observations from the study: Among patients, naive, central memory and Treg TCRB repertoires appeared more similar than among healthy donors. Whether HLA type influences TCRB rearrangement remained unresolved here. Type 1 diabetes patients had TCRB CDR3s that were shorter (moderately but significantly so) in all four CD4+ subsets.

Reverse transcribing all isolated RNA meant expressed TCRB transcripts were sequenced. Sequencing was performed with immunoSEQ multiplex PCR; in TCRdb, only in-frame clones are kept and a portion is missing. This table has 630,000 or so clones, more than 13% appearing once. This clone was seen a few times. Antigen specificity is unknown. With 2 bases removed from V and 0 bases from J, the gap between germline ends came to 9 bases. Germline lookup yields CDR1 MDHEN and CDR2 SYDVKM. The CDR3 length is 15 residues. Central memory, naive, regulatory and stem cell-like memory CD4+ cells were sorted by CD45RO/CCR7/CD25/CD127/CD95/CD27.

This sequence was found in a young man with type 1 diabetes. The material sequenced was naive CD4+ T cells from blood. This sequence joins TRBV28 and TRBJ2-3, with D hard to call. The DNA of the CDR3 is TGTGCCAGCAGTTTAGAACGGTTGAGCACAGATACGCAGTATTTT. Its translation: CASSLERLSTDTQYF.